This TCR beta chain was sequenced for a study of OX40 agonist ivuxolimab in advanced cancers. About the research overall: In three patients, partial responses were observed, one with hepatocellular carcinoma and two with cutaneous melanoma.

Here immunoSEQ multiplex PCR was the method, and the copy in TCRdb shows in-frame clones only, minus some. The sample consists of about 79,000 clones, about 85% of them appearing once. V gave up 5 bases and J gave up 0 bases, with 10 bases separating them. The CDR3 contains 14 residues. Germline CDR1 SGHRS, CDR2 YFSETQ. The material sequenced was CD4+ or CD8+ T cells sorted from blood, taken in a trial of the OX40 agonist ivuxolimab. The chain carries TRBV5-1 and TRBJ2-3; no definite D call. The sequence was collected from an adult with an advanced solid tumor such as melanoma, head and neck, liver or kidney cancer. For the CDR3, the DNA is TGCGCCAGCAGTCTGGGGTACAGCACAGATACGCAGTATTTT. Residues: CASSLGYSTDTQYF.